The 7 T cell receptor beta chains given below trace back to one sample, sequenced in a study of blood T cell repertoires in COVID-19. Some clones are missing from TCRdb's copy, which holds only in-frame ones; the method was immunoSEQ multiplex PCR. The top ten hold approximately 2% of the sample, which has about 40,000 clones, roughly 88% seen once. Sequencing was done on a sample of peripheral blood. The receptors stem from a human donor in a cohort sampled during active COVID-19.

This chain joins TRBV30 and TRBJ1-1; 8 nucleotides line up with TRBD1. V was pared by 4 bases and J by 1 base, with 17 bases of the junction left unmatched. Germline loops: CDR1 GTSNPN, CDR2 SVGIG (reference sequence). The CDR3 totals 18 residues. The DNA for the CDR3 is TGTGCCTGGAATAATCTCCGGTCAGGGGGCGAGAGGAACACTGAAGCTTTCTTT. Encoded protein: CAWNNLRSGGERNTEAFF.

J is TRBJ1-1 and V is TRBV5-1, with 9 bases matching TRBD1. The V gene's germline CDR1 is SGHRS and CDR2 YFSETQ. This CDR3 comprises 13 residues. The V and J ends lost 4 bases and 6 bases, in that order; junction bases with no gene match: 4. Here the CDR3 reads CASSAGQGPEAFF. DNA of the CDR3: TGCGCCAGCAGCGCGGGACAGGGACCTGAAGCTTTCTTT.

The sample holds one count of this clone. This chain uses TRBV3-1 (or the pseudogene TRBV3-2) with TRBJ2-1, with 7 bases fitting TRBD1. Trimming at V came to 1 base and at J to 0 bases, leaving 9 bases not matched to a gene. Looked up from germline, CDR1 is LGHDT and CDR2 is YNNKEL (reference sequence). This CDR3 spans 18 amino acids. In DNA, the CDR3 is TGTGCCAGCAGCCAAGGTTATAAAGGGGGCCCCTCCTACAATGAGCAGTTCTTC. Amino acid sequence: CASSQGYKGGPSYNEQFF.

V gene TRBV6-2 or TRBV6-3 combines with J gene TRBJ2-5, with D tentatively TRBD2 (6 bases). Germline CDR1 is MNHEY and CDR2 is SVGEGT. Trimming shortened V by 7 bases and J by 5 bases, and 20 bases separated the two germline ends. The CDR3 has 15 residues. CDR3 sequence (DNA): TGTGCCAGCAACCCCGAAGGCGGGGTAGGGGAGACCCAGTACTTC. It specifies CASNPEGGVGETQYF.

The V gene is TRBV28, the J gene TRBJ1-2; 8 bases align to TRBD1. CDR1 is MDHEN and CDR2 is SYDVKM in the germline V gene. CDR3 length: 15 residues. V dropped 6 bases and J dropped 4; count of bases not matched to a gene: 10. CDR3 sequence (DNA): TGTGCCAGCAGCACCGACAGGGGTGGTCGCTATGGCTACACCTTC. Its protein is CASSTDRGGRYGYTF.

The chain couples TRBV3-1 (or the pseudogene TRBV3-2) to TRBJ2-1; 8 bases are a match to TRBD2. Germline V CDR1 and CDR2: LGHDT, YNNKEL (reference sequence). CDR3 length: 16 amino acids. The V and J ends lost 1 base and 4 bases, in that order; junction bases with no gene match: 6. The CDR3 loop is CASSQGRGAAYNEQFF. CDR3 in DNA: TGTGCCAGCAGCCAAGGGCGGGGGGCGGCATACAATGAGCAGTTCTTC.

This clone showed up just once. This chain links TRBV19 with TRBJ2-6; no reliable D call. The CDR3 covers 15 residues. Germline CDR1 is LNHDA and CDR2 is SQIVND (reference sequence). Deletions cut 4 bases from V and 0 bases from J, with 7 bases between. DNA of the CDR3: TGTGCCAGTAGTACAGATATCTCTGGGGCCAACGTCCTGACTTTC. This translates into CASSTDISGANVLTF.